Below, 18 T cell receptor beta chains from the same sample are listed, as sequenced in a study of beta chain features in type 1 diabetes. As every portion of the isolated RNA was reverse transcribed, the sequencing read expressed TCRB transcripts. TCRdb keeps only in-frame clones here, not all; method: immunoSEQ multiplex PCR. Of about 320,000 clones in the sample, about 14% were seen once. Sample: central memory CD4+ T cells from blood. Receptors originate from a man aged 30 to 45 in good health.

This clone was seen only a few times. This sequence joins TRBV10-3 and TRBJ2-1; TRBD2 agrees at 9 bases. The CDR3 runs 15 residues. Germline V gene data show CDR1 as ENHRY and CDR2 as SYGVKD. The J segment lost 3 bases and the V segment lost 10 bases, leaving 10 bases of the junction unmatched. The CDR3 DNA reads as TGTGCCAGCAGGGAAGCGGGGGGACACTACAATGAGCAGTTCTTC. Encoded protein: CASREAGGHYNEQFF.

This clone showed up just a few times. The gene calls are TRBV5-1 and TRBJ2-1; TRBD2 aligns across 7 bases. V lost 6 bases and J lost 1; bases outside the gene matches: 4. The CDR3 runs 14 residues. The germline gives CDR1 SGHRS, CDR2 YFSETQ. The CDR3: CASMTSTSYNEQFF. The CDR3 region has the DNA TGCGCCAGCATGACTAGCACATCCTACAATGAGCAGTTCTTC.

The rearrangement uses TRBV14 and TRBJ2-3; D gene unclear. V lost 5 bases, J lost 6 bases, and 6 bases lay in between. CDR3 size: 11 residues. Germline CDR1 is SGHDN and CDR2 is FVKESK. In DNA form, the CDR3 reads TGTGCCAGCAGCATTAAGGATACGCAGTATTTT. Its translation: CASSIKDTQYF.

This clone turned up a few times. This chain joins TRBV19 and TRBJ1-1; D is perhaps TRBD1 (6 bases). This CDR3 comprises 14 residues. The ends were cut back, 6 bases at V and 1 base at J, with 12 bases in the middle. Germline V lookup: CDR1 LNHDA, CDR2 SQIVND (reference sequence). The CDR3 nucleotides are TGTGCCAGTAGAACTCAGGGGACGAACACTGAAGCTTTCTTT. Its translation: CASRTQGTNTEAFF.

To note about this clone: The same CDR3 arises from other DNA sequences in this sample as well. For the CDR3, the DNA is TGTGCCAGCAGTTACAGTCAGGGAAGAGGGAACTATGGCTACACCTTC. Translation gives CASSYSQGRGNYGYTF. The V and J genes are TRBV6-5 and TRBJ1-2, with D perhaps matching TRBD1 (5 bases). This CDR3 comprises 16 residues. Per the germline V gene, CDR1 is MNHEY and CDR2 is SVGAGI. With 2 bases removed from V and 2 bases from J, the gap between germline ends came to 15 bases.

CDR3 DNA sequence: TGTGCCAGCAGCTTAGGCCATAGCAATCAGCCCCAGCATTTT. Translated, it gives CASSLGHSNQPQHF. This chain joins TRBV5-5 and TRBJ1-5; no reliable D call. CDR1 and CDR2 from the germline V gene are SGHKS and YYEKEE (reference sequence). This CDR3 spans 14 amino acids. Trimming shortened V by 2 bases and J by 0 bases, and 6 bases separated the two germline ends. The full variable domain, in which reference TRBV5-5 and TRBJ1-5 provide the parts outside the CDR3, is DAGVTQSPTHLIKTRGQQVTLRCSPISGHKSVSWYQQVLGQGPQFIFQYYEKEERGRGNFPDRFSARQFPNYSSELNVNALLLGDSALYLCASSLGHSNQPQHFGDGTRLSIL.

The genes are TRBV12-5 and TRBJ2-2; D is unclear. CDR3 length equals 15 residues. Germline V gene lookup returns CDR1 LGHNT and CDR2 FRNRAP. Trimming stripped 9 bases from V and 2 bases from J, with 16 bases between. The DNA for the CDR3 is TGTGCTAGCGCGTCGGCGGCCATAAACACCGGGGAGCTGTTTTTT. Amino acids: CASASAAINTGELFF.

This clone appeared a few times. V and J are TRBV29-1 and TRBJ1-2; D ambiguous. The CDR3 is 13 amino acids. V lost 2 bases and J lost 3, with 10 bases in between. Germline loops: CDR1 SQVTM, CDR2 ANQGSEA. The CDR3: CSVELGIDYGYTF. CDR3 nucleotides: TGCAGCGTTGAATTGGGGATCGACTATGGCTACACCTTC.

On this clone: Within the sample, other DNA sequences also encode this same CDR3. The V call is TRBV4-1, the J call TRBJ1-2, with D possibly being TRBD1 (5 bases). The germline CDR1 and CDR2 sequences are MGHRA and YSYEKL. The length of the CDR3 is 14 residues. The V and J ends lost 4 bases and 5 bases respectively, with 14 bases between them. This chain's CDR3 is CASSPSGRRYGYTF. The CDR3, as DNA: TGCGCCAGCAGCCCTTCGGGGCGGAGGTATGGCTACACCTTC.

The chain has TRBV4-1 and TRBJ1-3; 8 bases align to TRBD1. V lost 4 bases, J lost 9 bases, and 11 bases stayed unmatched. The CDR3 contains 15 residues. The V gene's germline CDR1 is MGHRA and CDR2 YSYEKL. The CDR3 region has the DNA TGCGCCAGCAGCCTCGAGGACAGGGCTGGGACCACCATATATTTT. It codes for CASSLEDRAGTTIYF.

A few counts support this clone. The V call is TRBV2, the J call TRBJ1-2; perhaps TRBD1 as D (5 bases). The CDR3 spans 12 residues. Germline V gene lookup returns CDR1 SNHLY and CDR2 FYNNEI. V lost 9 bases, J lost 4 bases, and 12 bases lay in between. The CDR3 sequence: CARGGSPYGYTF. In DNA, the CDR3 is TGTGCCAGGGGGGGGAGCCCCTATGGCTACACCTTC.

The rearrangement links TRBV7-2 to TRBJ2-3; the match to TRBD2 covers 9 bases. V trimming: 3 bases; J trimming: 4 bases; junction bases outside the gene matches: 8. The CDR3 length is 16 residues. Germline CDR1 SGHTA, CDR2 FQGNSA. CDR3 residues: CASSLTSGPGADTQYF. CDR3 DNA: TGTGCCAGCAGCTTGACTAGCGGACCCGGCGCAGATACGCAGTATTTT.

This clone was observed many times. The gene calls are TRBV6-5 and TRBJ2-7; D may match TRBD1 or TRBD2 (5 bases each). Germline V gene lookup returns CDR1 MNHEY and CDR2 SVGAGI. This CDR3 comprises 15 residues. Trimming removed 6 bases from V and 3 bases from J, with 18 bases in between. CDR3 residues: CASSRVGTGDYEQYF. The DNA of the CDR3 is TGTGCCAGCAGCAGGGTCGGGACCGGCGACTACGAGCAGTACTTC.

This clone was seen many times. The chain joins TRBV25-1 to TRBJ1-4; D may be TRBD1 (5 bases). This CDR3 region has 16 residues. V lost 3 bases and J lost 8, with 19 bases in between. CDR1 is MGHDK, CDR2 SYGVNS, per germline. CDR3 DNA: TGTGCCAGCAGTGACCCCCAAGAGGGGATAAGGGAAAAACTGTTTTTT. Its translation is CASSDPQEGIREKLFF.

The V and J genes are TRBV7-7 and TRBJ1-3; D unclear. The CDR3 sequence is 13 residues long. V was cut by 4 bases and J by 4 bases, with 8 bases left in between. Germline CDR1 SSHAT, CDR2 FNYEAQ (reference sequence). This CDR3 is CASSSAGGNTIYF. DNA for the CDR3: TGTGCCAGCAGCTCCGCGGGGGGAAACACCATATATTTT.

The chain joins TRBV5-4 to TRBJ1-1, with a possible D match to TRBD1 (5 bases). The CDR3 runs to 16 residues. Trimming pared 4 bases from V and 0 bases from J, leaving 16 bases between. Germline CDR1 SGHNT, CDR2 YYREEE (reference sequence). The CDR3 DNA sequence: TGTGCCAGCAGCCCCATCGGGGCGGCGATGAACACTGAAGCTTTCTTT. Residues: CASSPIGAAMNTEAFF.

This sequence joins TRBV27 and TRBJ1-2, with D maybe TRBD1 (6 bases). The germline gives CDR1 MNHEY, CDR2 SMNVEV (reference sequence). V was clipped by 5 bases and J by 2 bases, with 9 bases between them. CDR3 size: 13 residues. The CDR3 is CASSGQSNYGYTF. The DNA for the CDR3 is TGTGCCAGCAGTGGACAGAGCAACTATGGCTACACCTTC.

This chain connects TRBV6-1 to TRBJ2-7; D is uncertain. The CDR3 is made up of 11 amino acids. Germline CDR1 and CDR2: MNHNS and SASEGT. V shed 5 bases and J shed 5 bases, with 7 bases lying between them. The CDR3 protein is CASSYGHEQYF. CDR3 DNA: TGTGCCAGCAGTTACGGGCACGAGCAGTACTTC.